These T cell receptor beta chains were read from a single sample in a study of blood T cell repertoires in COVID-19. Sequencing was performed with immunoSEQ multiplex PCR; in TCRdb, only in-frame clones are kept and a portion is missing. Among about 170,000 clones listed, 70% to 85% were seen once. Sequencing input: peripheral blood. The receptor set was obtained from an elderly man with COVID-19, enrolled during active disease. Each CDR3 is given with its conserved first and last residue. D genes are given only for firm matches. For some rows the clone size is stated as once, few or many, or as a class when expanded; others skip it.

cdr3_nt | cdr3_aa | d_call | cdr3_length | v_call | clone_size | j_call
TGTGCCAGCAGCTTGCGGGGGGACACCGGGGAGCTGTTTTTT | CASSLRGDTGELFF | TRBD2 | 14 | TRBV11-3 | few | TRBJ2-2
TGCGCCAGCAGTCCCGGGACAGATCGCAATCAGCCCCAGCATTTT | CASSPGTDRNQPQHF | TRBD1 | 15 | TRBV4-3 | - | TRBJ1-5
TGTGCCAGCAGCTTAGGGACAGGGGTGAACGGGGAGCTGTTTTTT | CASSLGTGVNGELFF | TRBD1 | 15 | TRBV5-5 | - | TRBJ2-2
TGTGCCAGCACCGTAGCCCCCGGGGGAAACTATGGCTACACCTTC | CASTVAPGGNYGYTF | - | 15 | TRBV9 | - | TRBJ1-2
TGTGCCAGTAAAGGGGCCTCTGGAAACACCATATATTTT | CASKGASGNTIYF | - | 13 | TRBV19 | - | TRBJ1-3
TGCGCCAGCAGTGCCACAGGGCTTGGAAACACCATATATTTT | CASSATGLGNTIYF | - | 14 | TRBV10-2 | few | TRBJ1-3
TGTGCCAGCAGCTCCAAGAGGAACCTGAACACTGAAGCTTTCTTT | CASSSKRNLNTEAFF | - | 15 | TRBV6-5 | - | TRBJ1-1
TGCGCCAGCAGCTCGGTGACAGGCTCGAGCACAGATACGCAGTATTTT | CASSSVTGSSTDTQYF | - | 16 | TRBV5-1 | - | TRBJ2-3
TGTGCCACCAGCGGGAGGGGCAGAGGAAACACCATATATTTT | CATSGRGRGNTIYF | - | 14 | TRBV15 | - | TRBJ1-3
TGTGCCAGCAGACCAGACTGGTCCTATGGCTACACCTTC | CASRPDWSYGYTF | - | 13 | TRBV7-9 | - | TRBJ1-2
TGCGCCAGCAGCCAAGATCGGGGCGGGGCAGGGGGCTTGTATGGCTACACCTTC | CASSQDRGGAGGLYGYTF | TRBD1 | 18 | TRBV4-3 | few | TRBJ1-2
TGTGCCAGCAGTGTCGTAGACAGGGGGCCTGAGGAGACCCAGTACTTC | CASSVVDRGPEETQYF | TRBD1 | 16 | TRBV6-2/TRBV6-3 | - | TRBJ2-5
TGTGCCAGCAGTTACGAGGCAGGGTCGACCAAAAACATTCAGTACTTC | CASSYEAGSTKNIQYF | - | 16 | TRBV6-2/TRBV6-3 | - | TRBJ2-4
TGTGCCAGCAGCTCCAGGGTAGGCTATGGCTACACCTTC | CASSSRVGYGYTF | - | 13 | TRBV7-2 | - | TRBJ1-2
TGTGCCAGCAGTTACTCCGGGCAGGGTTATTATGGCTACACCTTC | CASSYSGQGYYGYTF | - | 15 | TRBV6-5 | - | TRBJ1-2
TGTGCCAGTCGGACAGGGGTTGGATCACCCCTCCACTTT | CASRTGVGSPLHF | TRBD1 | 13 | TRBV19 | - | TRBJ1-6
TGTGCCAGCAGCCTCAGGGGGCGAGGGACAGATACGCAGTATTTT | CASSLRGRGTDTQYF | TRBD1 | 15 | TRBV4-2 | - | TRBJ2-3
TGTGCCAGCAGCCACGGACAGGGGGATGGCTACGAGCAGTACTTC | CASSHGQGDGYEQYF | TRBD1 | 15 | TRBV7-2 | - | TRBJ2-7
TGTGCCAGCAGCCCGCAGGGCGGCGGAAATCAGCCCCAGCATTTT | CASSPQGGGNQPQHF | - | 15 | TRBV7-2 | - | TRBJ1-5
TGTGCCAGCAGCTCCTCGACAGCCCCTGAAAAACTGTTTTTT | CASSSSTAPEKLFF | - | 14 | TRBV7-2 | - | TRBJ1-4
TGCAGCGTGGATACCCGGGGGGTGGCTTTCTTT | CSVDTRGVAFF | - | 11 | TRBV29-1 | - | TRBJ1-1
TGCGCCAGCAGCTCCGGACAGGGAGGATTGAACACTGAAGCTTTCTTT | CASSSGQGGLNTEAFF | TRBD1 | 16 | TRBV5-1 | - | TRBJ1-1
TGCAGCGTGGACTTACAGGGGAGTATGGGCTACACCTTC | CSVDLQGSMGYTF | TRBD1 | 13 | TRBV29-1 | - | TRBJ1-2
TGTGCCAGCAGCCAACAGGAGGGTATCCAGCCCCAGCATTTT | CASSQQEGIQPQHF | - | 14 | TRBV4-2 | - | TRBJ1-5
TGTGCCACCAGTGAATACAGGGAAAATCAGCCCCAGCATTTT | CATSEYRENQPQHF | - | 14 | TRBV24-1 | once | TRBJ1-5
TGTGCCAGCAGCTTGAGGGACAGCCGCTACGAGCAGTACTTC | CASSLRDSRYEQYF | TRBD1 | 14 | TRBV5-4 | - | TRBJ2-7
TGTGCCAGCAGCTTATTAAGGGCCAACGTCCTGACTTTC | CASSLLRANVLTF | - | 13 | TRBV11-2 | - | TRBJ2-6
TGTGCCAGCAGCTTAAACAGCTACTCTGGAAACACCATATATTTT | CASSLNSYSGNTIYF | - | 15 | TRBV7-9 | - | TRBJ1-3
TGTGCCAGCAGTGGGAGTTTAGGTTCACCCCTCCACTTT | CASSGSLGSPLHF | - | 13 | TRBV2 | - | TRBJ1-6
TGTGCCCTCACACGCGCCAGGGGATCCTGGGAGCAGTACTTC | CALTRARGSWEQYF | - | 14 | TRBV6-5 | - | TRBJ2-7
TGTGCCAGCAGCACAAACAGGTTCGGGTTCCCCTACGAGCAGTACTTC | CASSTNRFGFPYEQYF | - | 16 | TRBV13 | - | TRBJ2-7
TGTGCCGCCACCGGAGGGGAGACCTACGAGCAGTACTTC | CAATGGETYEQYF | - | 13 | TRBV10-3 | few | TRBJ2-7
TGTGCCAGCAGAACCTCAGGGGGTGAAAATGAAAAACTGTTTTTT | CASRTSGGENEKLFF | TRBD1 | 15 | TRBV6-5 | - | TRBJ1-4
TGTGCCAGCAGTGATTTTGGGGCGGCCTATGGCTACACCTTC | CASSDFGAAYGYTF | - | 14 | TRBV25-1 | - | TRBJ1-2
TGTGCCAGCAGCTTCGGGTTCTTCTACGAGCAGTACTTC | CASSFGFFYEQYF | - | 13 | TRBV6-5 | - | TRBJ2-7
TGTGCCAGCAGTCTAGGGGTTTCGAACACCGGGGAGCTGTTTTTT | CASSLGVSNTGELFF | - | 15 | TRBV27 | - | TRBJ2-2
TGTGCCAGCAGCTTAGCCCTAGGGGCAACCTACGAGCAGTACTTC | CASSLALGATYEQYF | - | 15 | TRBV11-2 | - | TRBJ2-7
TGTGCCAGCAGCCCACGAGGGGGACAGGGGAAGGACGAGCAGTACTTC | CASSPRGGQGKDEQYF | TRBD1 | 16 | TRBV7-2 | once | TRBJ2-7
TGTGCCAGCAGTTCCCTCAGGGGGACTGAAGCTTTCTTT | CASSSLRGTEAFF | TRBD1 | 13 | TRBV28 | once | TRBJ1-1
TGTGCCAGCAGTGAAGCGCTTCGGACAGGGCACTATGGCTACACCTTC | CASSEALRTGHYGYTF | TRBD1 | 16 | TRBV6-1 | - | TRBJ1-2
TGTGCCAGCTTGGGGAGGCTGGTCGGTCGGGAGCTGTTTTTT | CASLGRLVGRELFF | - | 14 | TRBV2 | - | TRBJ2-2
TGCGCCAGCAGCCCGGGTTCTGGGTTCAGCTCTGGAAACACCATATATTTT | CASSPGSGFSSGNTIYF | - | 17 | TRBV5-1 | few | TRBJ1-3
TGTGCCAGCAGCGTAAGAGGGGGAGAGCAGTACTTC | CASSVRGGEQYF | - | 12 | TRBV9 | - | TRBJ2-7
TGTGCCAGCAGTTTAGACATCTCTAACCAAGAGACCCAGTACTTC | CASSLDISNQETQYF | - | 15 | TRBV27 | - | TRBJ2-5
TGTGCCAGCAGCGTAGATCAGGGGGCGGTAAATTCACCCCTCCACTTT | CASSVDQGAVNSPLHF | TRBD1 | 16 | TRBV9 | - | TRBJ1-6
TGCGCCAGCAGCTTGGACAGGGCGCAGGGCTACACCTTC | CASSLDRAQGYTF | - | 13 | TRBV5-1 | - | TRBJ1-2
TGTGCCAGCTCACCACAGGGGGTGAACACTGAAGCTTTCTTT | CASSPQGVNTEAFF | - | 14 | TRBV18 | - | TRBJ1-1
TGTGCCAGCAGCCAAGAAACGGGCAATGAGCAGTTCTTC | CASSQETGNEQFF | - | 13 | TRBV4-2 | - | TRBJ2-1
TGTGCCAGCAGCTTGGTCCAGGAGGAGGAGACCCAGTACTTC | CASSLVQEEETQYF | - | 14 | TRBV5-4 | - | TRBJ2-5